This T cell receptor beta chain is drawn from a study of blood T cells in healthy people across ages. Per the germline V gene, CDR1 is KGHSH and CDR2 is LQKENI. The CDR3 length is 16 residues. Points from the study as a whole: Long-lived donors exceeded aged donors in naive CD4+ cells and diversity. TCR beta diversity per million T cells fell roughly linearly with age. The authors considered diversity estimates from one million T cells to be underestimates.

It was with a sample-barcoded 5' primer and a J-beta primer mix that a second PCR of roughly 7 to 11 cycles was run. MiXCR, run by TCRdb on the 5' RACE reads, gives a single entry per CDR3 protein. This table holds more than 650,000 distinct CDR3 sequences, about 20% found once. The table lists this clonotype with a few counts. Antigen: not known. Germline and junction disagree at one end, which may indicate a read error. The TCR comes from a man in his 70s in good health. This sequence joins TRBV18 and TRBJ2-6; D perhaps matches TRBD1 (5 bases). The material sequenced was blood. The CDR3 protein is CASSPTSVSGASVLTF. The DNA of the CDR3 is TGTGCCAGCTCACCTACATCGGTTTCTGGGGCCAGCGTCCTGACTTTC.